This T cell receptor beta chain is from a study of cytomegalovirus exposure and HLA in healthy donors. The CDR3 is made up of 14 amino acids. Germline V gives CDR1 SNHLY, CDR2 FYNNEI. V dropped 8 bases and J dropped 5; count of bases not matched to a gene: 9. The primer mix had 60 Vbeta and 13 Jbeta primers. Data came from immunoSEQ multiplex PCR; TCRdb stores just in-frame clones and leaves some out. Its table lists 45,000 or so clones. Nominal health characterized the donors when sampled, though unrecorded immune exposures were likely. The chain is built from TRBV2 and TRBJ2-5, with 9 bases aligning to TRBD1. The TCR was taken from a male donor in good health and CMV-seronegative. What was sequenced was PBMCs. CDR3 in DNA: TGTGCCAGCTCCGGACAGGGGAACAGGGAGACCCAGTACTTC. Its translation is CASSGQGNRETQYF.